A selection of T cell receptor beta chains follows, all from one sample in a study of blood T cell repertoires in COVID-19. Profiling relied on immunoSEQ multiplex PCR, and the TCRdb table lists in-frame clones only, not all of them. The sample shows 20,000 to 25,000 clones, roughly 80% of them seen only once. Sequencing was done on a sample of peripheral blood. These receptors all stem from a woman older than 75 with acute or convalescent COVID-19. Both conserved end residues are part of each CDR3. The D gene is left open where the match is weak. Not every row has a clone size; where given, it reads once, few, many or a size class.

CDR3 protein: CASTQTGEQFF
CDR3 DNA: TGTGCCAGCACGCAAACGGGGGAGCAGTTCTTC
J gene: TRBJ2-1
clone size: few
V gene: TRBV18
D gene: -

CDR3 protein: CASSPQPLGYTF
CDR3 DNA: TGTGCCAGCTCACCACAGCCTCTTGGCTACACCTTC
J gene: TRBJ1-2
clone size: -
V gene: TRBV18
D gene: -

CDR3 protein: CASSSLAGTSSYNEQFF
CDR3 DNA: TGTGCCAGCAGTTCACTAGCGGGCACGAGCTCCTACAATGAGCAGTTCTTC
J gene: TRBJ2-1
clone size: -
V gene: TRBV28
D gene: TRBD2

CDR3 protein: CASSRGNEQYF
CDR3 DNA: TGCGCCAGCAGCCGCGGTAACGAGCAGTACTTC
J gene: TRBJ2-7
clone size: few
V gene: TRBV5-1
D gene: -

CDR3 protein: CASSPRVSGYTF
CDR3 DNA: TGTGCCAGCAGCCCGAGGGTATCTGGCTACACCTTC
J gene: TRBJ1-2
clone size: few
V gene: TRBV7-8
D gene: -

CDR3 protein: CATRARNTGELFF
CDR3 DNA: TGTGCCACCCGCGCCCGAAACACCGGGGAGCTGTTTTTT
J gene: TRBJ2-2
clone size: once
V gene: TRBV6-6
D gene: -

CDR3 protein: CASSLSPGPNEKLFF
CDR3 DNA: TGTGCCAGCAGCTTAAGTCCAGGGCCTAATGAAAAACTGTTTTTT
J gene: TRBJ1-4
clone size: few
V gene: TRBV7-8
D gene: -

CDR3 protein: CASSKGLAGYDNEQFF
CDR3 DNA: TGTGCCAGCAGCAAGGGACTAGCGGGCTATGACAATGAGCAGTTCTTC
J gene: TRBJ2-1
clone size: -
V gene: TRBV9
D gene: TRBD2

CDR3 protein: CASSPGDRGANTEAFF
CDR3 DNA: TGTGCCAGTAGCCCGGGGGACAGGGGGGCGAACACTGAAGCTTTCTTT
J gene: TRBJ1-1
clone size: -
V gene: TRBV19
D gene: TRBD1

CDR3 protein: CASSEGGQGVRGYTF
CDR3 DNA: TGTGCCAGCAGTGAAGGAGGACAGGGTGTGAGGGGCTACACCTTC
J gene: TRBJ1-2
clone size: -
V gene: TRBV6-1
D gene: TRBD1

CDR3 protein: CASRPMGQGANQPQHF
CDR3 DNA: TGTGCTAGCAGGCCCATGGGACAGGGGGCCAATCAGCCCCAGCATTTT
J gene: TRBJ1-5
clone size: -
V gene: TRBV7-7
D gene: TRBD1

CDR3 protein: CASSSQGNTEAFF
CDR3 DNA: TGTGCCAGCAGTTCGCAGGGCAACACTGAAGCTTTCTTT
J gene: TRBJ1-1
clone size: -
V gene: TRBV27
D gene: -

CDR3 protein: CASSLRQSGNTIYF
CDR3 DNA: TGTGCCAGCAGTTTAAGACAGTCTGGAAACACCATATATTTT
J gene: TRBJ1-3
clone size: -
V gene: TRBV27
D gene: -

CDR3 protein: CASSQDGSRGNEQFF
CDR3 DNA: TGTGCCAGCAGCCAAGATGGTTCACGGGGTAATGAGCAGTTCTTC
J gene: TRBJ2-1
clone size: -
V gene: TRBV3-1/TRBV3-2
D gene: -

CDR3 protein: CASSVDPQGEQYF
CDR3 DNA: TGTGCCAGCAGCGTAGACCCACAGGGCGAGCAGTACTTC
J gene: TRBJ2-7
clone size: -
V gene: TRBV9
D gene: -

CDR3 protein: CASSYSQSLKFF
CDR3 DNA: TGTGCCAGCAGTTACTCACAGTCCTTGAAGTTCTTC
J gene: TRBJ2-1
clone size: -
V gene: TRBV6-6
D gene: -

CDR3 protein: CASSGTSGMTYNEQFF
CDR3 DNA: TGTGCCAGCAGCGGGACTAGCGGGATGACCTACAATGAGCAGTTCTTC
J gene: TRBJ2-1
clone size: few
V gene: TRBV2
D gene: TRBD2

CDR3 protein: CASSQTTRNREQFF
CDR3 DNA: TGTGCCAGCAGCCAAACAACTAGGAATCGTGAGCAGTTCTTC
J gene: TRBJ2-1
clone size: -
V gene: TRBV14
D gene: -

CDR3 protein: CASSSMKGQSYNEQFF
CDR3 DNA: TGTGCCAGCAGCTCAATGAAGGGACAGTCCTACAATGAGCAGTTCTTC
J gene: TRBJ2-1
clone size: once
V gene: TRBV11-2
D gene: TRBD1

CDR3 protein: CASSILRQDVNTEAFF
CDR3 DNA: TGTGCCAGTAGTATACTGCGACAGGACGTGAACACTGAAGCTTTCTTT
J gene: TRBJ1-1
clone size: -
V gene: TRBV19
D gene: -

CDR3 protein: CASSFSSYEQYF
CDR3 DNA: TGTGCCAGCAGTTTTAGTTCCTACGAGCAGTACTTC
J gene: TRBJ2-7
clone size: -
V gene: TRBV2
D gene: -

CDR3 protein: CASSPLLAGGNGELFF
CDR3 DNA: TGCGCCAGCAGCCCCCTTCTAGCGGGAGGCAACGGGGAGCTGTTTTTT
J gene: TRBJ2-2
clone size: -
V gene: TRBV5-1
D gene: TRBD2

CDR3 protein: CASSVEGGAVYEQYF
CDR3 DNA: TGTGCCAGCAGCGTAGAAGGGGGGGCTGTATACGAGCAGTACTTC
J gene: TRBJ2-7
clone size: -
V gene: TRBV9
D gene: -

CDR3 protein: CASRTGGTNYGYTF
CDR3 DNA: TGTGCCAGCAGAACAGGGGGAACTAACTATGGCTACACCTTC
J gene: TRBJ1-2
clone size: -
V gene: TRBV28
D gene: TRBD1

CDR3 protein: CASSIEGGQGRTINEKLFF
CDR3 DNA: TGTGCCAGTAGTATAGAGGGCGGACAGGGCCGAACTATCAATGAAAAACTGTTTTTT
J gene: TRBJ1-4
clone size: few
V gene: TRBV19
D gene: TRBD1

CDR3 protein: CASSIQGLDQPQHF
CDR3 DNA: TGTGCCAGCAGTATACAGGGGTTGGATCAGCCCCAGCATTTT
J gene: TRBJ1-5
clone size: -
V gene: TRBV5-4
D gene: TRBD1

CDR3 protein: CASSGASYNEQFF
CDR3 DNA: TGTGCCAGTAGCGGGGCCTCCTACAATGAGCAGTTCTTC
J gene: TRBJ2-1
clone size: -
V gene: TRBV7-3
D gene: TRBD2

CDR3 protein: CASSPKGQGANYGYTF
CDR3 DNA: TGTGCCAGCAGCCCTAAGGGACAGGGTGCTAACTATGGCTACACCTTC
J gene: TRBJ1-2
clone size: -
V gene: TRBV7-2
D gene: TRBD1

CDR3 protein: CASTTYSSTDTQYF
CDR3 DNA: TGCGCCAGCACTACTTATTCTAGCACAGATACGCAGTATTTT
J gene: TRBJ2-3
clone size: -
V gene: TRBV5-1
D gene: -

CDR3 protein: CASSLEGGQGVDEQYF
CDR3 DNA: TGCGCCAGCAGCTTGGAGGGAGGACAGGGGGTGGATGAGCAGTACTTC
J gene: TRBJ2-7
clone size: -
V gene: TRBV5-1
D gene: TRBD1

CDR3 protein: CASSYHPKDRLSSGANVLTF
CDR3 DNA: TGTGCCAGCAGTTACCACCCCAAGGACAGGTTAAGCTCTGGGGCCAACGTCCTGACTTTC
J gene: TRBJ2-6
clone size: -
V gene: TRBV6-2/TRBV6-3
D gene: TRBD1

CDR3 protein: CASSHGGSNQPQHF
CDR3 DNA: TGTGCCAGCAGCCACGGGGGGAGCAATCAGCCCCAGCATTTT
J gene: TRBJ1-5
clone size: once
V gene: TRBV3-1/TRBV3-2
D gene: -

CDR3 protein: CASSKYKGAPKAKNIQYF
CDR3 DNA: TGTGCCAGCAGCAAGTATAAAGGGGCCCCCAAAGCCAAAAACATTCAGTACTTC
J gene: TRBJ2-4
clone size: -
V gene: TRBV21-1
D gene: -

CDR3 protein: CASSPQGGRGDTQYF
CDR3 DNA: TGCGCCAGCAGCCCGCAGGGAGGTCGGGGAGATACGCAGTATTTT
J gene: TRBJ2-3
clone size: -
V gene: TRBV4-1
D gene: -

CDR3 protein: CAISESGGRGNTEAFF
CDR3 DNA: TGTGCCATCAGTGAGTCGGGGGGTAGAGGGAACACTGAAGCTTTCTTT
J gene: TRBJ1-1
clone size: -
V gene: TRBV10-3
D gene: -

CDR3 protein: CASSDGTSGSGRYF
CDR3 DNA: TGTGCCAGCAGCGACGGGACTAGCGGGAGTGGTAGGTACTTC
J gene: TRBJ2-7
clone size: -
V gene: TRBV11-3
D gene: TRBD2